This T cell receptor (beta chain) was recorded in a study of T cell responses to AZD1222 COVID-19 vaccine. In germline, CDR1 is SGHTA, CDR2 FQGNSA. The CDR3 is 13 residues long. Trimming took 4 bases from V and 4 from J, leaving 8 bases between them. On this clone itself: Its antigen is unknown. Different DNA sequences within this sample yield the same CDR3.

TCRdb's table, derived via immunoSEQ multiplex PCR, lists solely in-frame clones and lacks some. The sample has around 200,000 clones; just under 95% are singletons. Overall study results and limits: Repertoires in all cases were sampled only once the peak T cell response had passed. A reported finding is that nearly half of spike-specific TCRs target unmutated variant regions. Donors were mostly white British, more females; clonal diversity possibly underestimated. Dominant at 160-218 and 743-854, vaccine-associated CD4 TCRs also spanned spike.

The sequence was obtained from an adult who received the MenACWY meningococcal vaccine as a control. The chain uses TRBV7-2 and TRBJ1-5, with a possible D match to TRBD1 (5 bases). Sequencing was performed on peripheral blood, taken 28 days after the second dose of the MenACWY control vaccine. In DNA, the CDR3 is TGTGCCAGCAGCTCGCAGGGAAATCAGCCCCAGCATTTT. Encoded protein: CASSSQGNQPQHF. The whole variable domain, filled in from reference TRBV7-2 and TRBJ1-5, reads GAGVSQSPSNKVTEKGKDVELRCDPISGHTALYWYRQSLGQGLEFLIYFQGNSAPDKSGLPSDRFSAERTGGSVSTLTIQRTQQEDSAVYLCASSSQGNQPQHFGDGTRLSIL.